This T cell receptor (beta chain) was sequenced in a study of blood T cells in healthy people across ages. As for the study in general: With template switching, about one barcoded beta molecule was captured per two T cells.

The V segment lost 1 base and the J segment 8 bases; nucleotides outside the gene matches: 8. The V gene's germline CDR1 is SGHAT and CDR2 FQNNGV. The CDR3 sequence is 16 residues long. The second PCR ran about 6 to 12 cycles with a sample-barcoded 5' primer and J-beta primers. A template-switch adaptor that had 12 random nucleotides put a tag on each cDNA molecule. TCRdb redid the calling of the 5' RACE reads with MiXCR, one entry per CDR3 protein. The profile shows about 1.6 million distinct CDR3 sequences, about 35% of them singletons. This clonotype has more than one count but fewer than ten. Antigen: not known. General study results and limits: The authors considered diversity estimates from one million T cells to be underestimates.

What was sequenced was blood. The chain carries TRBV11-2 and TRBJ2-1, with 10 bases identical to TRBD2. The clonotype was recovered from a woman in her thirties in good health. The chain's CDR3 is CASSLALAGEAYEQFF. As DNA, the CDR3 is TGTGCCAGCAGCTTAGCCCTAGCGGGAGAGGCGTATGAGCAGTTCTTC.